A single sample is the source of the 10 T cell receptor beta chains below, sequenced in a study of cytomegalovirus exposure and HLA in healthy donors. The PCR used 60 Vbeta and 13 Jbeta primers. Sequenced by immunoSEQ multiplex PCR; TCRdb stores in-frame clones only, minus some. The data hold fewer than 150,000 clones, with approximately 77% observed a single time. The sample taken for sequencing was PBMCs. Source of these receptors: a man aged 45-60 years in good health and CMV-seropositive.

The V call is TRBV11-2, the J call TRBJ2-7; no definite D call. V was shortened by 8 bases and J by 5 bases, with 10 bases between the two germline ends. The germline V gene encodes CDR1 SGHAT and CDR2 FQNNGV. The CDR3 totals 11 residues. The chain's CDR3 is CASSSSHEQYF. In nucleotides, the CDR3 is TGTGCCAGCTCGTCAAGCCACGAGCAGTACTTC.

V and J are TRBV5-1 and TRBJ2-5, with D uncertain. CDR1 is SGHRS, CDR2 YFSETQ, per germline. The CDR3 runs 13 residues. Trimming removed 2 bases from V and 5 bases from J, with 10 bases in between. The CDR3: CASSFGLAETQYF. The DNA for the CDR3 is TGCGCCAGCAGCTTTGGGCTGGCGGAGACCCAGTACTTC.

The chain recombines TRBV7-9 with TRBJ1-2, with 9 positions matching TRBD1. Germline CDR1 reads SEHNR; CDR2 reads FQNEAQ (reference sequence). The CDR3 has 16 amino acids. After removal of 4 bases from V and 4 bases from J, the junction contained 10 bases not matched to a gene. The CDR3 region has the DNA TGTGCCAGCAGCTCGGGGGCTGGACAGGGGAGCTATGGCTACACCTTC. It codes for CASSSGAGQGSYGYTF.

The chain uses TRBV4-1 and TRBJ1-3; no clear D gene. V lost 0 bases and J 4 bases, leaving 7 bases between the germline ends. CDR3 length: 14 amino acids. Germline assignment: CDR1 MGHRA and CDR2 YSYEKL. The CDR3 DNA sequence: TGCGCCAGCAGCCAAGAACCAGGCGGAAACACCATATATTTT. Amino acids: CASSQEPGGNTIYF.

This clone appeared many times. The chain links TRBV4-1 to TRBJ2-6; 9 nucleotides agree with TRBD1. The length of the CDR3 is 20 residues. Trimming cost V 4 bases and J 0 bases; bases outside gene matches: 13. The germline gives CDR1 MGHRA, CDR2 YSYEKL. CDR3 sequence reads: CASSLGPPGQGLSGANVLTF. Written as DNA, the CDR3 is TGCGCCAGCAGCCTAGGGCCCCCGGGACAGGGTCTCTCTGGGGCCAACGTCCTGACTTTC.

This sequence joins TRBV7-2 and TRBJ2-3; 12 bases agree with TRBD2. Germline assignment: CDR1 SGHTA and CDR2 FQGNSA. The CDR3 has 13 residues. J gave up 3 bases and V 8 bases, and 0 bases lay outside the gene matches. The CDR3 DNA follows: TGTGCCAGCGGACTAGCGGGAACAGATACGCAGTATTTT. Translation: CASGLAGTDTQYF.

The CDR3 coding sequence is TGTGCCAGCCGAAACAGCCCGAACACTGAAGCTTTCTTT. Amino acid sequence: CASRNSPNTEAFF. V gene TRBV13 combines with J gene TRBJ1-1; D remains unclear. V was clipped by 8 bases and J by 1 base, with 11 bases between them. The CDR3 has 13 amino acids. Germline CDR1 and CDR2: PRHDT and FYEKMQ (reference sequence).

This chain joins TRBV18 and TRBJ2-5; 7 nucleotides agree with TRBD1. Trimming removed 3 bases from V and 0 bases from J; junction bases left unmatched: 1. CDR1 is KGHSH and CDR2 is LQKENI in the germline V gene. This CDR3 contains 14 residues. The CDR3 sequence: CASSPGTDQETQYF. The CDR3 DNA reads TGTGCCAGCTCACCGGGGACAGACCAAGAGACCCAGTACTTC.

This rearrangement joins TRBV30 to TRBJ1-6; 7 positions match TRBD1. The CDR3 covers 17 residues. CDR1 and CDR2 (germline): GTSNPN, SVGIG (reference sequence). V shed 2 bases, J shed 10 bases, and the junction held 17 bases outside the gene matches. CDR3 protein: CAWSPSGGFDSRSPLHF. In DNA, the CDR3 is TGTGCCTGGAGTCCTTCAGGGGGATTCGATTCGAGGTCACCCCTCCACTTT.

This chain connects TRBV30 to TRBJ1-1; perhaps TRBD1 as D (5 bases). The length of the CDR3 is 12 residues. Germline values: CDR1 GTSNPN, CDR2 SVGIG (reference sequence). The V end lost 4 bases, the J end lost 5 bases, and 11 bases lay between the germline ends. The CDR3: CAWTNRGTEAFF. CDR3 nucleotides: TGTGCCTGGACTAACCGGGGGACTGAAGCTTTCTTT.